The 20 T cell receptor beta chains listed next were all sequenced from one sample in a study of neurological immune-mediated disorders (dated by TCRdb to between 2018 and 2020). Library method: 5' RACE. TCRdb lists the instrument as Illumina HiSeq 2500. The raw public data were reprocessed by TCRdb itself: fastp quality trimming at Q25, MiXCR clonotype calling, in-frame beta chains only. Each record represents a unique CDR3 protein, reported with the most common genes and DNA among its rows. A total of about 55,000 distinct CDR3 sequences appear in this sample, approximately 3.6% of them only once. More than 1.5% of the sample is in the top ten clones. The sequenced sample consisted of CD4+ T cells from blood. These TCRs come from a woman aged 40 to 50 with multiple sclerosis.

This clonotype was counted many times. CDR3 amino acids: CASSQVGRERNQPQHF. CDR3 in DNA: TGCGCCAGCAGCCAAGTAGGCAGGGAACGAAATCAGCCCCAGCATTTT. V gene TRBV4-1 combines with J gene TRBJ1-5, with D perhaps TRBD1 (5 bases). The CDR3 consists of 16 residues. With 1 base removed from V and 4 bases from J, the gap between germline ends came to 14 bases. CDR1 and CDR2 (germline): MGHRA, YSYEKL.

There are many counts of this clonotype. V and J are TRBV6-6 and TRBJ2-7; D not resolved. The germline gives CDR1 MNHNY, CDR2 SVGAGI (reference sequence). CDR3 length: 15 amino acids. Trimming shortened V by 1 base and J by 3 bases, and 13 bases separated the two germline ends. The CDR3 sequence is CASSYFGPEDYEQYF. For the CDR3, the DNA is TGTGCCAGCAGTTACTTTGGACCTGAAGACTACGAGCAGTACTTC.

This clonotype came up many times. The chain combines TRBV4-1 with TRBJ1-4; no definite D call. Deletions cut 4 bases from V and 3 bases from J, with 15 bases between. The CDR3 runs 16 residues. From germline, CDR1 is MGHRA and CDR2 YSYEKL. CDR3 coding DNA: TGCGCCAGCAGCCCCCGCAGCGGGGTCGCTAATGAAAAACTGTTTTTT. This encodes CASSPRSGVANEKLFF.

This clonotype was found many times. V is TRBV5-1 and J is TRBJ2-2; D may match TRBD1 or TRBD2 (5 bases each). Germline V gene lookup returns CDR1 SGHRS and CDR2 YFSETQ. This CDR3 contains 13 residues. V was clipped by 4 bases and J by 2 bases, with 6 bases between them. For the CDR3, the DNA is TGCGCCAGCAGCGGGGGAAACACCGGGGAGCTGTTTTTT. This translates into CASSGGNTGELFF.

This clonotype was seen repeatedly, ten times or more. The chain is built from TRBV4-1 and TRBJ2-4, with D possibly being TRBD1 (6 bases). The CDR3 is 15 residues long. Deletions cut 2 bases from V and 9 bases from J, with 17 bases between. The germline CDR1 and CDR2 sequences are MGHRA and YSYEKL. CDR3 residues: CASSQRPFYRAIQYF. Here the CDR3 DNA reads TGCGCCAGCAGCCAAAGACCTTTCTACAGGGCCATTCAGTACTTC.

The table lists this clonotype with many counts. The chain carries TRBV6-6 and TRBJ1-4; possible D gene TRBD1, 5 bases. CDR3 length equals 14 residues. The germline V and J ends were trimmed by 5 bases and 7 bases, with 14 bases remaining between them. The germline gives CDR1 MNHNY, CDR2 SVGAGI (reference sequence). This CDR3 reads CASSRGYLGEKLFF. CDR3 nucleotide sequence: TGTGCCAGCAGTCGGGGGTATTTGGGTGAAAAACTGTTTTTT.

This clonotype was seen at least ten times. The genes are TRBV24-1 and TRBJ2-1; 8 bases agree with TRBD2. CDR1 and CDR2 from the germline V gene are KGHDR and SFDVKD. J gave up 8 bases and V 4 bases, and 9 bases lay outside the gene matches. The CDR3 totals 15 residues. This CDR3 is CATSDRGTRADEQFF. The CDR3 nucleotides are TGTGCCACCAGTGACCGAGGGACTAGGGCGGATGAGCAGTTCTTC.

This clonotype was observed at least ten times. The chain carries TRBV5-5 and TRBJ1-2; D not certain. V lost 0 bases, J lost 3 bases, and 6 bases lay in between. CDR3 length equals 13 residues. CDR1 and CDR2 from the germline V gene are SGHKS and YYEKEE (reference sequence). Written as DNA, the CDR3 is TGTGCCAGCAGCTTGGTTCCCGACTATGGCTACACCTTC. It specifies CASSLVPDYGYTF. Full variable domain (outside the CDR3, taken from reference TRBV5-5 and TRBJ1-2): DAGVTQSPTHLIKTRGQQVTLRCSPISGHKSVSWYQQVLGQGPQFIFQYYEKEERGRGNFPDRFSARQFPNYSSELNVNALLLGDSALYLCASSLVPDYGYTFGSGTRLTVV.

This clonotype was seen repeatedly, ten times or more. The CDR3 protein is CSAMGQGSTDTQYF. CDR3 nucleotide sequence: TGCAGTGCTATGGGGCAGGGGAGTACAGATACGCAGTATTTT. The V gene is TRBV20-1, the J gene TRBJ2-3; D possibly corresponds to TRBD1 (6 bases). CDR1 is DFQATT and CDR2 is SNEGSKA in the germline V gene (reference sequence). V dropped 4 bases and J dropped 3 bases, with 14 bases sitting between them. This CDR3 region has 14 residues.

This clonotype came up many times. V is TRBV3-1 and J is TRBJ2-1; 9 bases agree with TRBD2. The V gene's germline CDR1 is LGHDT and CDR2 YNNKEL (reference sequence). With 4 bases clipped from V and 14 bases from J, the junction kept 18 bases outside the gene matches. This CDR3 spans 16 amino acids. The CDR3 nucleotides are TGTGCCAGCAGCCTAGTGGGGCGGGGGGGCACCCACGACGAGTTCTTC. It encodes CASSLVGRGGTHDEFF.

This clonotype was found many times. V is TRBV5-5 and J is TRBJ2-1; the D gene could be TRBD1 or TRBD2 (6 bases each). CDR1 and CDR2 (germline): SGHKS, YYEKEE (reference sequence). The length of the CDR3 is 15 residues. V was shortened by 2 bases and J by 4 bases, with 13 bases between the two germline ends. CDR3 amino acids: CASSLRGGPYNEQFF. CDR3 in DNA: TGTGCCAGCAGCTTACGAGGGGGGCCTTACAATGAGCAGTTCTTC.

This clonotype was observed at least ten times. The chain links TRBV5-1 to TRBJ1-2; 7 nucleotides match TRBD1. The CDR3 has 14 amino acids. Germline V gives CDR1 SGHRS, CDR2 YFSETQ. The junction had 3 bases not matched to a gene; V was cut back by 0 bases and J by 4 bases. CDR3 loop: CASSLDRGSYGYTF. CDR3 sequence (DNA): TGCGCCAGCAGCTTGGACAGGGGTTCCTATGGCTACACCTTC.

This clonotype has at least ten counts. The rearrangement links TRBV5-1 to TRBJ2-4, with D maybe TRBD1 (6 bases). Trimming stripped 0 bases from V and 7 bases from J, with 14 bases between. The CDR3 consists of 15 residues. Germline CDR1 reads SGHRS; CDR2 reads YFSETQ. CDR3 sequence: CASSLGQVRGNIQYF. The DNA of the CDR3 is TGCGCCAGCAGCTTGGGACAGGTCAGAGGGAACATTCAGTACTTC.

This clonotype was seen many times. The V gene is TRBV5-5, the J gene TRBJ1-5, with D possibly matching TRBD1 (6 bases). The CDR3 has 13 amino acids. The germline V and J ends were trimmed by 1 base and 7 bases, with 9 bases remaining between them. Per germline, CDR1 SGHKS and CDR2 YYEKEE (reference sequence). CDR3 nucleotide sequence: TGTGCCAGCAGCTTGTATGGGGGCCAGCCCCAGCATTTT. Residues: CASSLYGGQPQHF. The entire variable domain, with the rest obtained from reference TRBV5-5 and TRBJ1-5, is as follows: DAGVTQSPTHLIKTRGQQVTLRCSPISGHKSVSWYQQVLGQGPQFIFQYYEKEERGRGNFPDRFSARQFPNYSSELNVNALLLGDSALYLCASSLYGGQPQHFGDGTRLSIL.

This clonotype has ten or more counts. This chain joins TRBV6-2 or TRBV6-3 and TRBJ2-3; D not resolved. V was cut by 6 bases and J by 5 bases, with 15 bases left in between. CDR3 length: 14 residues. Germline CDR1 and CDR2: MNHEY and SVGEGT. DNA for the CDR3: TGTGCCAGCAGCCACCTGCTAGTGGGAGATACGCAGTATTTT. This codes for CASSHLLVGDTQYF.

In this sample, this clonotype turned up many times. The chain recombines TRBV12-3 or TRBV12-4 with TRBJ1-6, with D unresolved. This CDR3 contains 13 residues. Trimming left V 3 bases short and J 11 bases short, with 11 bases between. The CDR3 is CASSLYGPTPLHF. The CDR3 coding sequence is TGTGCCAGCAGTTTGTACGGGCCCACACCCCTCCACTTT.

This clonotype was counted many times. This chain links TRBV5-1 with TRBJ1-2, with 9 bases aligning to TRBD1. Germline V gene lookup returns CDR1 SGHRS and CDR2 YFSETQ. The CDR3 is 15 amino acids. The J segment lost 7 bases and the V segment lost 2 bases, leaving 9 bases of the junction unmatched. Here the CDR3 reads CASSLTGQGSSGYTF. CDR3 nucleotide sequence: TGCGCCAGCAGCTTAACGGGACAGGGTTCGAGTGGCTACACCTTC. Filled out from reference TRBV5-1 and TRBJ1-2, the complete variable domain reads KAGVTQTPRYLIKTRGQQVTLSCSPISGHRSVSWYQQTPGQGLQFLFEYFSETQRNKGNFPGRFSGRQFSNSRSEMNVSTLELGDSALYLCASSLTGQGSSGYTFGSGTRLTVV.

The CDR3 bases are TGCAGCGTTGAAGACAGGGGAGGCAATACGCAGTATTTT. Translating gives CSVEDRGGNTQYF. This sequence joins TRBV29-1 and TRBJ2-3, with D perhaps TRBD1 or TRBD2 (6 bases each). V was cut by 0 bases and J by 7 bases, with 11 bases left in between. Germline loops: CDR1 SQVTM, CDR2 ANQGSEA. The length of the CDR3 is 13 residues.

The sample holds a few counts of this clonotype. The chain employs TRBV5-1 and TRBJ1-3; D gene unclear. Germline loops: CDR1 SGHRS, CDR2 YFSETQ. The V end was cut by 0 bases, the J end by 0 bases, with 10 bases between. The length of the CDR3 is 16 residues. Written as DNA, the CDR3 is TGCGCCAGCAGCTTGGCTGGTAGCTACTCTGGAAACACCATATATTTT. It translates to CASSLAGSYSGNTIYF.

This clonotype was observed at least ten times. This chain joins TRBV4-1 and TRBJ2-3; D remains unclear. Trimming removed 2 bases from V and 0 bases from J, with 9 bases in between. The CDR3 runs to 15 residues. Germline lookup yields CDR1 MGHRA and CDR2 YSYEKL. The CDR3 DNA is TGCGCCAGCAGCCAACCTTTCTTAAGCACAGATACGCAGTATTTT. It encodes CASSQPFLSTDTQYF.